The 26 T cell receptor beta chains reported below all come from one sample, sequenced in a study of T-cell memory formation after mild COVID-19. TCRdb fed the 5' RACE reads into MiXCR, producing one record per CDR3 protein. The sample has more than 350,000 distinct CDR3 sequences, roughly 15% seen once. The sample consisted of PBMCs or a T cell subset sorted from them (not recorded which). The receptors derive from a man between 18 and 29 years old who had mild COVID-19 (a few samples of this study predate the infection). Cell type and time point are not known.

This clonotype was detected only a few times. V usage is TRBV18 and J usage is TRBJ1-2; 7 bases match TRBD1. Germline assignment: CDR1 KGHSH and CDR2 LQKENI. V trimming: 3 bases; J trimming: 4 bases; junction bases outside the gene matches: 8. CDR3 length: 15 amino acids. The CDR3 DNA sequence: TGTGCCAGCTCACCTAGGACAGGTCGGGCCTATGGCTACACCTTC. Amino acid sequence: CASSPRTGRAYGYTF.

The V call is TRBV7-3, the J call TRBJ2-1; D is perhaps TRBD1 (6 bases). Germline-derived CDR1 and CDR2 are SGHTA and FQGTGA. There are 16 residues in the CDR3. Trimming removed 5 bases from V and 9 bases from J, with 23 bases in between. As DNA, the CDR3 is TGTGCCAGCAGCGCCAATAGCGTGGGGGCTTACGGTGAGCAGTTCTTC. Translated: CASSANSVGAYGEQFF.

The V and J genes are TRBV5-6 and TRBJ2-1; 11 bases agree with TRBD1. Germline V gene lookup returns CDR1 SGHDT and CDR2 YYEEEE. The CDR3 is 15 amino acids. With 4 bases clipped from V and 4 bases from J, the junction kept 4 bases outside the gene matches. CDR3 region: CASSVGQGAYNEQFF. The CDR3 DNA is TGTGCCAGCAGCGTTGGACAGGGGGCTTACAATGAGCAGTTCTTC.

There are a few counts of this clonotype. The CDR3 nucleotides are TGCAGTGCTATCAGGGGACAGGGGGCTGCCGGGGAGCTGTTTTTT. As protein: CSAIRGQGAAGELFF. The chain employs TRBV20-1 and TRBJ2-2; 12 bases align to TRBD1. The CDR3 consists of 15 residues. Per germline, CDR1 DFQATT and CDR2 SNEGSKA (reference sequence). V trimming: 4 bases; J trimming: 6 bases; junction bases outside the gene matches: 6.

The sample holds a few counts of this clonotype. The chain couples TRBV7-2 to TRBJ1-1, with 9 bases that match TRBD1. V was pared by 5 bases and J by 6 bases, with 7 bases of the junction left unmatched. The CDR3 length is 14 residues. Germline V gene sequence: CDR1 SGHTA, CDR2 FQGNSA. The CDR3 sequence: CASSRQGGLAEAFF. In nucleotides, the CDR3 is TGTGCCAGCAGCCGACAGGGGGGTCTGGCTGAAGCTTTCTTT.

This chain connects TRBV7-2 to TRBJ2-5; D possibly uses TRBD1 or TRBD2 (5 bases each). The CDR3 totals 13 residues. The germline CDR1 and CDR2 sequences are SGHTA and FQGNSA. V shed 5 bases and J shed 4 bases, with 11 bases lying between them. CDR3 DNA sequence: TGTGCCAGCAGCCCCCCGGGACCAGAGACCCAGTACTTC. The encoded protein is CASSPPGPETQYF.

This clonotype was counted many times. V usage is TRBV20-1 and J usage is TRBJ1-1, with 9 bases that match TRBD1. The CDR3 is made up of 14 amino acids. Germline values: CDR1 DFQATT, CDR2 SNEGSKA (reference sequence). V dropped 0 bases and J dropped 8; count of bases not matched to a gene: 7. The CDR3 DNA sequence: TGCAGTGCTAGAGAAGGGGGGACAGGGACGGAAGCTTTCTTT. Amino acids: CSAREGGTGTEAFF.

In its sample, this clonotype was seen a few times. The chain is built from TRBV7-2 and TRBJ1-5; no clear D. Looked up from germline, CDR1 is SGHTA and CDR2 is FQGNSA. The V and J ends lost 1 base and 6 bases respectively, with 13 bases between them. The CDR3 sequence is 15 residues long. CDR3 loop: CASSLEGGHSQPQHF. In DNA form, the CDR3 reads TGTGCCAGCAGCTTAGAGGGCGGGCACAGTCAGCCCCAGCATTTT.

This clonotype was observed a handful of times. The CDR3 here is CAIKDTNEKLFF. The DNA for the CDR3 is TGTGCCATCAAAGATACTAATGAAAAACTGTTTTTT. The gene calls are TRBV10-3 and TRBJ1-4, with D unresolved. In germline, CDR1 is ENHRY, CDR2 SYGVKD. This CDR3 comprises 12 residues. V shed 7 bases and J shed 2 bases, with 5 bases lying between them.

The table lists this clonotype with a few counts. This chain uses TRBV4-2 with TRBJ2-1; D is perhaps TRBD1 or TRBD2 (5 bases each). The length of the CDR3 is 14 residues. Trimming shortened V by 1 base and J by 9 bases, and 13 bases separated the two germline ends. CDR1 and CDR2 from the germline V gene are LGHNA and YNFKEQ. DNA of the CDR3: TGTGCCAGCAGCCAAGGTGTGGGGGTGCCTGAGCAGTTCTTC. Residues: CASSQGVGVPEQFF.

This clonotype has more than one count but fewer than ten. This chain uses TRBV7-9 with TRBJ1-1; 9 bases are shared with TRBD1. V was clipped by 6 bases and J by 3 bases; unmatched bases: 8. CDR3 length: 15 amino acids. Germline V gene data show CDR1 as SEHNR and CDR2 as FQNEAQ (reference sequence). The CDR3 DNA sequence: TGTGCCAGCAGACTCGGGACAGGGATTTACACTGAAGCTTTCTTT. It is translated as CASRLGTGIYTEAFF.

In nucleotides, the CDR3 is TGCAGTGCTAGCCCCGAAGGGGGGGGTAGCAATCAGCCCCAGCATTTT. It codes for CSASPEGGGSNQPQHF. V usage is TRBV20-1 and J usage is TRBJ1-5; a weak D match, TRBD1 (6 bases). From germline, CDR1 is DFQATT and CDR2 SNEGSKA (reference sequence). V gave up 3 bases and J gave up 0 bases, with 15 bases separating them. This CDR3 comprises 16 residues.

This clonotype was counted between two and nine times. The V and J genes are TRBV6-2 or TRBV6-3 and TRBJ2-1; D remains ambiguous. The CDR3 length is 16 residues. Between the trimmed V and J ends, which lost 7 bases and 5 bases, there was a span of 21 bases. Germline CDR1 MNHEY, CDR2 SVGEGT. CDR3 protein: CASTENSGSSHNEQFF. CDR3 bases: TGTGCCAGCACCGAAAATTCCGGGTCTTCCCACAATGAGCAGTTCTTC.

This clonotype was recorded at least ten times. This sequence joins TRBV7-9 and TRBJ2-4; TRBD1 aligns across 7 bases. V shed 5 bases and J 2 bases; nucleotides not matched to a gene: 9. The length of the CDR3 is 16 residues. Per germline, CDR1 SEHNR and CDR2 FQNEAQ (reference sequence). As DNA, the CDR3 is TGTGCCAGCAGCCACGGACAGGTCCTAACCAAAAACATTCAGTACTTC. As protein: CASSHGQVLTKNIQYF.

The V gene is TRBV4-3, the J gene TRBJ1-4; 8 nucleotides line up with TRBD1. This CDR3 has 15 amino acids. The germline gives CDR1 LGHNA, CDR2 YSLEER. J lost 5 bases, V lost 2 bases, and 4 bases had no gene match. CDR3 bases: TGCGCCAGCAGCCAATCGGGACAGGCCAATGAAAAACTGTTTTTT. Translating it yields CASSQSGQANEKLFF.

The table lists this clonotype with a few counts. The rearrangement joins TRBV4-3 to TRBJ1-1; the D is unclear. The germline gives CDR1 LGHNA, CDR2 YSLEER. Trimming removed 4 bases from V and 1 base from J, with 10 bases in between. The CDR3 extends over 14 amino acids. The CDR3, as DNA: TGCGCCAGCAGCCCATGGTTGGAGAACACTGAAGCTTTCTTT. Residues: CASSPWLENTEAFF.

The table lists this clonotype with a few counts. The V and J genes are TRBV12-3 or TRBV12-4 and TRBJ1-1; 7 bases map to TRBD1. There are 13 residues in the CDR3. The V gene end was trimmed by 6 bases and the J gene end by 5 bases; junction bases not matched to a gene: 6. The CDR3 sequence: CASSMDRWTEAFF. For the CDR3, the DNA is TGTGCCAGCAGCATGGACAGGTGGACTGAAGCTTTCTTT.

This clonotype was seen ten or more times. This sequence joins TRBV11-2 and TRBJ2-5, with D possibly TRBD2 on 6 matching bases. V lost 4 bases to trimming and J lost 5 bases, with 8 bases between them. CDR1 SGHAT and CDR2 FQNNGV come from the germline V gene. This CDR3 contains 12 residues. The CDR3 loop reads CASSSAGETQYF. CDR3 sequence (DNA): TGTGCCAGCAGCTCCGCGGGGGAGACCCAGTACTTC.

This clonotype was recorded at least ten times. V gene TRBV7-2 combines with J gene TRBJ2-7; D is possibly TRBD1 or TRBD2 (6 bases each). The V gene lost 5 bases and the J gene lost 6 bases, with 17 bases spanning the gap. Germline assignment: CDR1 SGHTA and CDR2 FQGNSA. This CDR3 is built from 14 residues. The CDR3 DNA follows: TGTGCCAGCAGCGCCGGGGGCCCCAGCACCGAGCAGTACTTC. Amino acids: CASSAGGPSTEQYF.

The chain couples TRBV25-1 to TRBJ2-3, with 10 nucleotides matching TRBD2. Germline loops: CDR1 MGHDK, CDR2 SYGVNS. The J segment lost 3 bases and the V segment lost 5 bases, leaving 5 bases of the junction unmatched. The CDR3 length is 15 residues. The CDR3 is CASSRASGGTDTQYF. CDR3 DNA: TGTGCCAGCAGTCGGGCTAGCGGGGGAACAGATACGCAGTATTTT.

Only a few counts were recorded for this clonotype. This is likely a read error, given that the CDR3 carries no conserved phenylalanine or tryptophan at its end. Because the CDR3's place on the DNA is in doubt, the DNA is left out and the CDR3 is given as listed by TCRdb. This chain links TRBV4-3 with TRBJ2-7. Looked up from germline, CDR1 is LGHNA and CDR2 is YSLEER. With termini counted, the CDR3 has 8 amino acids. CDR3 region: CASSQDPR.

This clonotype occurred a few times. This chain connects TRBV20-1 to TRBJ2-1; D perhaps matches TRBD2 (6 bases). Looked up from germline, CDR1 is DFQATT and CDR2 is SNEGSKA (reference sequence). V lost 4 bases and J 5 bases, leaving 18 bases between the germline ends. The CDR3 has 15 amino acids. The CDR3 here is CSAIPYMGGHNEQFF. CDR3 coding DNA: TGCAGTGCTATCCCCTATATGGGGGGACACAATGAGCAGTTCTTC.

V usage is TRBV7-2 and J usage is TRBJ1-2; 8 bases are shared with TRBD1. Germline V gives CDR1 SGHTA, CDR2 FQGNSA. The CDR3 loop spans 13 amino acids. V shed 5 bases, J shed 5 bases, and the junction held 4 bases outside the gene matches. CDR3 amino acids: CASSIGTGYGYTF. As DNA, the CDR3 is TGTGCCAGCAGCATTGGGACAGGTTATGGCTACACCTTC.

The V gene is TRBV4-3, the J gene TRBJ1-5; possibly TRBD1 for D (5 bases). This CDR3 has 15 amino acids. V was pared by 0 bases and J by 5 bases, with 11 bases between. Germline V lookup: CDR1 LGHNA, CDR2 YSLEER. The CDR3 loop reads CASSQDVDIYQPQHF. The CDR3, as DNA: TGCGCCAGCAGCCAAGATGTGGACATATATCAGCCCCAGCATTTT.

This clonotype has ten or more counts. This chain joins TRBV25-1 and TRBJ1-4; the D gene is possibly TRBD1 (5 bases). From germline, CDR1 is MGHDK and CDR2 SYGVNS. V was shortened by 1 base and J by 8 bases, with 17 bases between the two germline ends. The CDR3 has 16 amino acids. In DNA form, the CDR3 reads TGTGCCAGCAGTGAATCCCCGGCAGGGATCGGAGAAAAACTGTTTTTT. Translated: CASSESPAGIGEKLFF.

This clonotype was found a few times. V usage is TRBV18 and J usage is TRBJ2-3; a weak D match, TRBD1 (6 bases). The CDR3 contains 17 residues. Trimming shortened V by 3 bases and J by 2 bases, and 18 bases separated the two germline ends. Per the germline V gene, CDR1 is KGHSH and CDR2 is LQKENI. In nucleotides, the CDR3 is TGTGCCAGCTCACCCTTACAGGGTGGACACCTCACAGATACGCAGTATTTT. Translating gives CASSPLQGGHLTDTQYF.